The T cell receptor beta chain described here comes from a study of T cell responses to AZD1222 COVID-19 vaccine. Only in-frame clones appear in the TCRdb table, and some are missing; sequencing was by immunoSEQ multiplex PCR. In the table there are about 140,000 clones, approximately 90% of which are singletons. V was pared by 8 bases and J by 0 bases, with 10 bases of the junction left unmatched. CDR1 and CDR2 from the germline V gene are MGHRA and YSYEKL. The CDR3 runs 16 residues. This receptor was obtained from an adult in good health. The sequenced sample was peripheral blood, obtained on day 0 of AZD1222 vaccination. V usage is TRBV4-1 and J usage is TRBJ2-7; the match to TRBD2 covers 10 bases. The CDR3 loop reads CASRRSSGGDSYEQYF. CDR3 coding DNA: TGCGCCAGCCGCAGATCGAGCGGGGGGGACTCCTACGAGCAGTACTTC.